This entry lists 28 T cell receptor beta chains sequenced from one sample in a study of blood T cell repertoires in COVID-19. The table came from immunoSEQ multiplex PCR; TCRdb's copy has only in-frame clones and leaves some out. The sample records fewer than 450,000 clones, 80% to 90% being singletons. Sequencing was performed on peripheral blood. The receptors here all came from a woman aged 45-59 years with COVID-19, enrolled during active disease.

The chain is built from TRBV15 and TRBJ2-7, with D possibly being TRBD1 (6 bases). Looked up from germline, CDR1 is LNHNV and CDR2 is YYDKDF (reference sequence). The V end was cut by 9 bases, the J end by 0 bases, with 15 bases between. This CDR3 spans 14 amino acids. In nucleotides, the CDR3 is TGTGCCACAAGCTACAGGGAACTCTCCTACGAGCAGTACTTC. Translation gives CATSYRELSYEQYF.

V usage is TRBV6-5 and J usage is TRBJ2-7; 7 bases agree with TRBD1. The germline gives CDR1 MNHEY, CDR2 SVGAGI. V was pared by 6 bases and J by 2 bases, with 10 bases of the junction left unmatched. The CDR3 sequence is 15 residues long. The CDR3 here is CASSPRQGRTYEQYF. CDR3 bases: TGTGCCAGCAGCCCCCGACAGGGAAGGACCTACGAGCAGTACTTC.

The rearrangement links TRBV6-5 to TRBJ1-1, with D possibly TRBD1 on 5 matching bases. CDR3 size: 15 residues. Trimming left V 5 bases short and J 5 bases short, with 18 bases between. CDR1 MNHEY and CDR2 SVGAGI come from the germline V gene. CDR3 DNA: TGTGCCAGCAGTAACCTGATGGGGGGTTATACTGAAGCTTTCTTT. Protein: CASSNLMGGYTEAFF.

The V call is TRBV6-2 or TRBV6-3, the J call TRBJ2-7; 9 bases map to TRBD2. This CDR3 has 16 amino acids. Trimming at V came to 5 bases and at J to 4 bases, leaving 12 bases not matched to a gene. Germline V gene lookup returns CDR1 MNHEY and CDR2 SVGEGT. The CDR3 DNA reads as TGTGCCAGCAGTCCCGAGGTAGCGGGAGAGACGTACGAGCAGTACTTC. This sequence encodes CASSPEVAGETYEQYF.

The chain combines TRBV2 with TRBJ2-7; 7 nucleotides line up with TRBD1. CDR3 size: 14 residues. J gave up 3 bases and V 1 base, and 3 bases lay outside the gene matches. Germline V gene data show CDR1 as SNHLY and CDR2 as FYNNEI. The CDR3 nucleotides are TGTGCCAGCAGTGAAGGCCCAGGGGGCTACGAGCAGTACTTC. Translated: CASSEGPGGYEQYF.

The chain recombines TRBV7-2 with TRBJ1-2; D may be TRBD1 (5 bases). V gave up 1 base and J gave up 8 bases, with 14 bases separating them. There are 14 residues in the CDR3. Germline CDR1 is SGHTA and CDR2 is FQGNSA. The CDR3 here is CASSLGLRQQGYTF. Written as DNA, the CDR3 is TGTGCCAGCAGCTTAGGGCTGAGACAGCAGGGCTACACCTTC.

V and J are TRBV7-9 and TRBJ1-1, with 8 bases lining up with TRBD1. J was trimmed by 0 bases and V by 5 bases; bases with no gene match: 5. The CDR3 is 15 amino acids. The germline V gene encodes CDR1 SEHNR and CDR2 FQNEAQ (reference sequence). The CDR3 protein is CASSPRGQVNTEAFF. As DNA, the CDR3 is TGTGCCAGCAGCCCACGGGGACAGGTGAACACTGAAGCTTTCTTT.

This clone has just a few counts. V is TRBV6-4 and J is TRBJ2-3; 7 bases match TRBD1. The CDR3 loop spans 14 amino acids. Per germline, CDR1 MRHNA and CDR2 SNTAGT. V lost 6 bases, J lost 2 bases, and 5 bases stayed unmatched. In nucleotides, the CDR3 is TGTGCCAGCAGCCAGGGGGACGACACAGATACGCAGTATTTT. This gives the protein CASSQGDDTDTQYF.

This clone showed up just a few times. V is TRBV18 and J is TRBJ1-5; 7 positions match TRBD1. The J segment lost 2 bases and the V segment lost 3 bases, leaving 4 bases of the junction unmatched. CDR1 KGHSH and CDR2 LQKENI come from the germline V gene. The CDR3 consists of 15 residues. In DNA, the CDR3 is TGTGCCAGCTCACCCAGGGGGTCGGGCAATCAGCCCCAGCATTTT. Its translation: CASSPRGSGNQPQHF.

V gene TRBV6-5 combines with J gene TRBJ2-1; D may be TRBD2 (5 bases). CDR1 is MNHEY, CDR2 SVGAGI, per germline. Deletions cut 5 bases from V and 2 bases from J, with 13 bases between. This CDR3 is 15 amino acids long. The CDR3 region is CASSPAKGAYNEQFF. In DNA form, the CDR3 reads TGTGCCAGCAGTCCGGCCAAGGGAGCCTACAATGAGCAGTTCTTC.

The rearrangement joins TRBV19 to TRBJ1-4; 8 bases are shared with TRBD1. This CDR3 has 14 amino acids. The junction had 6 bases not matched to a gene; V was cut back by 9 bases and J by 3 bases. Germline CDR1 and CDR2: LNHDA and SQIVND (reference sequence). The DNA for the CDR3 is TGTGCCAGCACGCTACAGGGGGCTAATGAAAAACTGTTTTTT. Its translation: CASTLQGANEKLFF.

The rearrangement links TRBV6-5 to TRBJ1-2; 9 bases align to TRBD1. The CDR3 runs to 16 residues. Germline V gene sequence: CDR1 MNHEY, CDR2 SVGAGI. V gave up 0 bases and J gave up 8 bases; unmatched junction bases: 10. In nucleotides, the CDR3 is TGTGCCAGCAGTTACTCGAGAGTACGGACAGGGGACGGCTACACCTTC. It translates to CASSYSRVRTGDGYTF.

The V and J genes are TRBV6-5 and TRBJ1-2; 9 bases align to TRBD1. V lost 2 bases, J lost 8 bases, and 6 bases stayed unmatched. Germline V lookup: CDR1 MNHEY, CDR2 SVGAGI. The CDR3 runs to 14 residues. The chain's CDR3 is CASSYVDRGSGYTF. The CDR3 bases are TGTGCCAGCAGTTACGTGGACAGGGGAAGCGGCTACACCTTC.

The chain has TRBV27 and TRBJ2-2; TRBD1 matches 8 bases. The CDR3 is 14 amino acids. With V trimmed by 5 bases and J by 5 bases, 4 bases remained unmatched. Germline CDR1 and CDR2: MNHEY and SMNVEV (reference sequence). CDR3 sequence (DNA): TGTGCCAGCAGTCCCCGGACAGGGACCGGGGAGCTGTTTTTT. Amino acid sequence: CASSPRTGTGELFF.

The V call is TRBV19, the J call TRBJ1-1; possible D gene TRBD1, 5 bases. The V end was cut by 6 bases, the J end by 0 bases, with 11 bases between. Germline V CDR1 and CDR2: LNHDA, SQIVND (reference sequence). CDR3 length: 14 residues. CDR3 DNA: TGTGCCAGTAGCCTTGGGGGGTTGAACACTGAAGCTTTCTTT. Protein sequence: CASSLGGLNTEAFF.

The CDR3 nucleotides read TGCGCCAGCAGCTTACAGGGGTTAGAGGGCTACACCTTC. Amino acid sequence: CASSLQGLEGYTF. V and J are TRBV5-1 and TRBJ1-2; 7 bases align to TRBD1. Germline-derived CDR1 and CDR2 are SGHRS and YFSETQ. V was clipped by 2 bases and J by 8 bases; unmatched bases: 6. This CDR3 has 13 amino acids.

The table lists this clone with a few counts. In nucleotides, the CDR3 is TGTGCCAGTAGTCCCCCTCACAGGGGGATCTCTGGGGCCAACGTCCTGACTTTC. It encodes CASSPPHRGISGANVLTF. The V and J genes are TRBV19 and TRBJ2-6; 8 nucleotides align to TRBD1. The CDR3 contains 18 residues. Germline V CDR1 and CDR2: LNHDA, SQIVND (reference sequence). Germline trimming cut 5 bases from V and 0 bases from J; bases unmatched to any gene: 9.

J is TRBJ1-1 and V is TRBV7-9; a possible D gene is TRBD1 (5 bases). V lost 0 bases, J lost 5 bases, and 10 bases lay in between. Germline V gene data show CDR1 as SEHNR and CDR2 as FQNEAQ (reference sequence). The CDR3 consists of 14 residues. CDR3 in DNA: TGTGCCAGCAGCTTAGCGCTTGGGGCTACTGAAGCTTTCTTT. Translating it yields CASSLALGATEAFF.

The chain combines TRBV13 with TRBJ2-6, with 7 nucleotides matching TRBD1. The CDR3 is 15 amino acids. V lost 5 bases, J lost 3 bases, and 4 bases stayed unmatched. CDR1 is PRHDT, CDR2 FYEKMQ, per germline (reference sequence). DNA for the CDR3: TGTGCCAGCAGCACGGACAGGCGTGGGGCCAACGTCCTGACTTTC. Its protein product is CASSTDRRGANVLTF.

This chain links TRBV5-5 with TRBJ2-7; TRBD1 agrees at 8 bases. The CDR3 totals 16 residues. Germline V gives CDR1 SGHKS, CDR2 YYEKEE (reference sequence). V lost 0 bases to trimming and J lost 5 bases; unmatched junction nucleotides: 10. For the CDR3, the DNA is TGTGCCAGCAGCTTGGTAGTACCGGACAGGGTCCACGAGCAGTACTTC. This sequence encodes CASSLVVPDRVHEQYF. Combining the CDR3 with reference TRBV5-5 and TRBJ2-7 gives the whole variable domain DAGVTQSPTHLIKTRGQQVTLRCSPISGHKSVSWYQQVLGQGPQFIFQYYEKEERGRGNFPDRFSARQFPNYSSELNVNALLLGDSALYLCASSLVVPDRVHEQYFGPGTRLTVT.

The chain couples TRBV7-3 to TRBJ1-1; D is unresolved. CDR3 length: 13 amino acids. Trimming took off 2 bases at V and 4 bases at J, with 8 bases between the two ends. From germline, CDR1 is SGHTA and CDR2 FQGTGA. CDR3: CASSLAAITEAFF. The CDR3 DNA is TGTGCCAGCAGCTTAGCGGCTATCACTGAAGCTTTCTTT.

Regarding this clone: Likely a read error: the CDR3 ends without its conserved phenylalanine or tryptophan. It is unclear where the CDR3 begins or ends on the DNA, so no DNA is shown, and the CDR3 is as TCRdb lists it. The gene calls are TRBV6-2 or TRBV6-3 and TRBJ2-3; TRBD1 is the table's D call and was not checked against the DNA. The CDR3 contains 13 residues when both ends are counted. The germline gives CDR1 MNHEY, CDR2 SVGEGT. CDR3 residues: CASSYSRQAPEGL.

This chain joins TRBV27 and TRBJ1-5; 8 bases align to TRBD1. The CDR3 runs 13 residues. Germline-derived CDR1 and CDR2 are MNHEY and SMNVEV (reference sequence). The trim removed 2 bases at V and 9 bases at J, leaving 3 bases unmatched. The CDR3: CASSLQGAPPQHF. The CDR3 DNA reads TGTGCCAGCAGTTTACAGGGGGCGCCGCCCCAGCATTTT.

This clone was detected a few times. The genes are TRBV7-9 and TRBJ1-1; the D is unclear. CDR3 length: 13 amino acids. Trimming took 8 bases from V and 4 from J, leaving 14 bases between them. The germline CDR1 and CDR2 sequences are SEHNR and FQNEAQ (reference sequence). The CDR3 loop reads CASSQVGSTEAFF. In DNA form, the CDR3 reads TGTGCCAGCTCCCAAGTCGGGAGCACTGAAGCTTTCTTT.

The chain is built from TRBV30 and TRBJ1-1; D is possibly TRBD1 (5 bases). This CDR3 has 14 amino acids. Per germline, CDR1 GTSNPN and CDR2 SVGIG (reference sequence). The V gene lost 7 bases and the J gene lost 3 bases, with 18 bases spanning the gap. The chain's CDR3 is CASIYKQADTEAFF. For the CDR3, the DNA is TGTGCCTCCATCTATAAACAGGCCGACACTGAAGCTTTCTTT.

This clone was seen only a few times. The CDR3 DNA sequence: TGTGCCAGCAGTTCGACCGACAGGAGCTCCTATAATTCACCCCTCCACTTT. This translates into CASSSTDRSSYNSPLHF. The J gene is TRBJ1-6, the V gene TRBV27; tentatively, D is TRBD1 (6 bases). In germline, CDR1 is MNHEY, CDR2 SMNVEV (reference sequence). V gave up 4 bases and J gave up 0 bases, with 13 bases separating them. The CDR3 is 17 amino acids.

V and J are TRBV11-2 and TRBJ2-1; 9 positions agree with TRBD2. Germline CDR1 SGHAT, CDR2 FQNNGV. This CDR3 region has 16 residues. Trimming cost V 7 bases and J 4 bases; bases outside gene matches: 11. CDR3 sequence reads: CASTERASGIYNEQFF. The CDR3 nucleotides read TGTGCCAGCACCGAAAGGGCTAGCGGGATTTACAATGAGCAGTTCTTC.

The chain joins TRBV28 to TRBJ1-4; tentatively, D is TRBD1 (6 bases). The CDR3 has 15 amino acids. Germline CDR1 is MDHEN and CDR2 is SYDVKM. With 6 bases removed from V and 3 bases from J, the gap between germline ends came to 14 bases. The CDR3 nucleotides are TGTGCCAGCAGCCGAGGGGGTGGACCTAATGAAAAACTGTTTTTT. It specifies CASSRGGGPNEKLFF.